This is a list of T cell receptor beta chains from one sample in a study of OX40 agonist ivuxolimab in advanced cancers. Profiling relied on immunoSEQ multiplex PCR, and the TCRdb table lists in-frame clones only, not all of them. The sample yields approximately 94,000 clones, 80% to 95% seen once. Here the sequenced sample was CD4+ or CD8+ T cells sorted from blood, taken in a trial of the OX40 agonist ivuxolimab. Receptor source: an adult with an advanced solid tumor such as melanoma, head and neck, liver or kidney cancer. Both conserved end residues are part of each CDR3. Fields, in order: V gene, J gene, clone size, D gene, CDR3 DNA, CDR3 protein. A D gene is named only where the DNA matches it firmly. Clone size is given for some rows only: seen once, a few or many times, or a class if the clone is expanded.

V gene: TRBV19
J gene: TRBJ2-7
clone size: NA
D gene: TRBD2
CDR3 DNA: TGTGCCAGTAGCGAGCGGGAGGAGGGCGAGCAGTACTTC
CDR3 protein: CASSEREEGEQYF

V gene: TRBV4-1
J gene: TRBJ2-7
clone size: NA
D gene: TRBD2
CDR3 DNA: TGCGCCAGCAGCCTCGGACTAGCGGGAGTGGGGGAGCAGTACTTC
CDR3 protein: CASSLGLAGVGEQYF

V gene: TRBV5-6
J gene: TRBJ2-7
clone size: once
D gene: NA
CDR3 DNA: TGTGCCAGCAGCTTGGGGAGAGGCGAGCAGTACTTC
CDR3 protein: CASSLGRGEQYF

V gene: TRBV28
J gene: TRBJ1-4
clone size: NA
D gene: TRBD1
CDR3 DNA: TGTGCCAGCAGTTCTAGACAGGGTGCCGATGAAAAACTGTTTTTT
CDR3 protein: CASSSRQGADEKLFF

V gene: TRBV7-7
J gene: TRBJ2-7
clone size: NA
D gene: NA
CDR3 DNA: TGTGCTAGCAGTCCTGGGGCAGGCTCCTACGAGCAGTACTTC
CDR3 protein: CASSPGAGSYEQYF

V gene: TRBV4-1
J gene: TRBJ2-5
clone size: NA
D gene: NA
CDR3 DNA: TGCGCCAGCAGCCAAGAAGGGGGTTGGGAGACCCAGTACTTC
CDR3 protein: CASSQEGGWETQYF

V gene: TRBV5-6
J gene: TRBJ2-7
clone size: once
D gene: TRBD2
CDR3 DNA: TGTGCCAGCAGCCCAGGGACTAGCGCGAACGAGCAGTACTTC
CDR3 protein: CASSPGTSANEQYF

V gene: TRBV5-1
J gene: TRBJ1-1
clone size: NA
D gene: NA
CDR3 DNA: TGCGCCAGCAGTTTGTTGGGGGTCTACATGAACACTGAAGCTTTCTTT
CDR3 protein: CASSLLGVYMNTEAFF

V gene: TRBV2
J gene: TRBJ1-1
clone size: NA
D gene: TRBD1
CDR3 DNA: TGTGCCAGCACCTTCGGGACAGCTGAAGCTTTCTTT
CDR3 protein: CASTFGTAEAFF

V gene: TRBV7-9
J gene: TRBJ1-2
clone size: NA
D gene: NA
CDR3 DNA: TGTGCCAGCACCCAAGGGGCAGACCCTAACTATGGCTACACCTTC
CDR3 protein: CASTQGADPNYGYTF

V gene: TRBV7-8
J gene: TRBJ2-7
clone size: NA
D gene: TRBD1
CDR3 DNA: TGTGCCAGCAGCTCATTTACCGCACAGGGGGTAAGGTCCTACGAGCAGTACTTC
CDR3 protein: CASSSFTAQGVRSYEQYF

V gene: TRBV12-5
J gene: TRBJ2-7
clone size: NA
D gene: TRBD2
CDR3 DNA: TGTGCTACTCGGACTAGCGGGAGTCTCCACGAGCAGTACTTC
CDR3 protein: CATRTSGSLHEQYF

V gene: TRBV29-1
J gene: TRBJ1-2
clone size: NA
D gene: TRBD1
CDR3 DNA: TGCAGCGTATGGACAGGGCACTATGGCTACACCTTC
CDR3 protein: CSVWTGHYGYTF

V gene: TRBV11-2
J gene: TRBJ2-7
clone size: NA
D gene: NA
CDR3 DNA: TGTGCCAGCAGCTCTTCCTCCTACGAGCAGTACTTC
CDR3 protein: CASSSSSYEQYF

V gene: TRBV2
J gene: TRBJ2-5
clone size: NA
D gene: TRBD2
CDR3 DNA: TGTGCCAGCAGTGAAGGTAGCGGGGGTGGAGAGACCCAGTACTTC
CDR3 protein: CASSEGSGGGETQYF

V gene: TRBV11-2
J gene: TRBJ1-5
clone size: NA
D gene: TRBD1
CDR3 DNA: TGTGCCAGCTCCAGGGGGGGACAGCCCCAGCATTTT
CDR3 protein: CASSRGGQPQHF

V gene: TRBV5-6
J gene: TRBJ2-3
clone size: NA
D gene: NA
CDR3 DNA: TGTGCCAGCAGCGGTCGTGCGCAGTATTTT
CDR3 protein: CASSGRAQYF

V gene: TRBV27
J gene: TRBJ2-7
clone size: NA
D gene: TRBD1
CDR3 DNA: TGTGCCAGCAGTCTCTTACTCCGGGACAGACCTAGTGAGCAGTACTTC
CDR3 protein: CASSLLLRDRPSEQYF

V gene: TRBV27
J gene: TRBJ2-1
clone size: NA
D gene: TRBD2
CDR3 DNA: TGTGCCAGCAGCCTCCGGGACTACCACAATGAGCAGTTCTTC
CDR3 protein: CASSLRDYHNEQFF

V gene: TRBV13
J gene: TRBJ1-1
clone size: NA
D gene: NA
CDR3 DNA: TGTGCCAGCAGCTTTTGGGGGAGCACTGAAGCTTTCTTT
CDR3 protein: CASSFWGSTEAFF

V gene: TRBV30
J gene: TRBJ2-7
clone size: few
D gene: NA
CDR3 DNA: TGTGCCTGGAGTGTATATCTGTGGTACGAGCAGTACTTC
CDR3 protein: CAWSVYLWYEQYF

V gene: TRBV9
J gene: TRBJ2-7
clone size: NA
D gene: NA
CDR3 DNA: TGTGCCAGCAGCCCAGGGGGGAGCTCCTACGAGCAGTACTTC
CDR3 protein: CASSPGGSSYEQYF

V gene: TRBV5-5
J gene: TRBJ2-7
clone size: once
D gene: TRBD1
CDR3 DNA: TGTGCCAGCAGCTCTTGGACAGGGAAAGACGAGCAGTACTTC
CDR3 protein: CASSSWTGKDEQYF

V gene: TRBV12-5
J gene: TRBJ1-1
clone size: NA
D gene: TRBD1
CDR3 DNA: TGTGCTAGTGGCATACAGGGGAACGGAGCTGAAGCTTTCTTT
CDR3 protein: CASGIQGNGAEAFF

V gene: TRBV7-6
J gene: TRBJ2-7
clone size: NA
D gene: NA
CDR3 DNA: TGTGCCAGCAGCTTAGGCGCAGGACCTCCCTACGAGCAGTACTTC
CDR3 protein: CASSLGAGPPYEQYF

V gene: TRBV10-3
J gene: TRBJ2-1
clone size: NA
D gene: NA
CDR3 DNA: TGTGCCATCAGTGAGTCCAGGGTGGAGCAGTTCTTC
CDR3 protein: CAISESRVEQFF

V gene: TRBV6-6
J gene: TRBJ2-7
clone size: NA
D gene: NA
CDR3 DNA: TGTGCCAGCAGTTACTCCGGGGCATCCTACGAGCAGTACTTC
CDR3 protein: CASSYSGASYEQYF

V gene: TRBV2
J gene: TRBJ1-4
clone size: NA
D gene: NA
CDR3 DNA: TGTGCCAGCAGTGATGGAAAACTGTTTTTT
CDR3 protein: CASSDGKLFF

V gene: TRBV5-4
J gene: TRBJ2-1
clone size: NA
D gene: NA
CDR3 DNA: TGTGCCAGCAGCCTGGCCTATGAGCAGTTCTTC
CDR3 protein: CASSLAYEQFF

V gene: TRBV11-2
J gene: TRBJ2-2
clone size: NA
D gene: NA
CDR3 DNA: TGTGCCAGCTATCTAGGGGGAGGCACCGGGGAGCTGTTTTTT
CDR3 protein: CASYLGGGTGELFF

V gene: TRBV19
J gene: TRBJ1-1
clone size: NA
D gene: NA
CDR3 DNA: TGTGCCAGTAGTATGTGGGTGAACACTGAAGCTTTCTTT
CDR3 protein: CASSMWVNTEAFF

V gene: TRBV27
J gene: TRBJ2-1
clone size: NA
D gene: NA
CDR3 DNA: TGTGCCAGCAGTTTAGGGGCTAGCAATGAGCAGTTCTTC
CDR3 protein: CASSLGASNEQFF

V gene: TRBV4-1
J gene: TRBJ2-7
clone size: NA
D gene: NA
CDR3 DNA: TGCGCCAGCAGCCAAGATGCCTACTCCTACGAGCAGTACTTC
CDR3 protein: CASSQDAYSYEQYF

V gene: TRBV6-5
J gene: TRBJ2-7
clone size: NA
D gene: TRBD1
CDR3 DNA: TGTGCCAGCAGGACTGCGACAGGGGGAACCTACGAGCAGTACTTC
CDR3 protein: CASRTATGGTYEQYF

V gene: TRBV5-8
J gene: TRBJ2-3
clone size: once
D gene: NA
CDR3 DNA: TGTGCCAGCAGCTTGCCCAGGGTTACTAGCACAGATACGCAGTATTTT
CDR3 protein: CASSLPRVTSTDTQYF

V gene: TRBV7-2
J gene: TRBJ2-7
clone size: NA
D gene: NA
CDR3 DNA: TGTGCCAGCAGCTTAATCGCGGGATGGCTCGGCGAGCAGTACTTC
CDR3 protein: CASSLIAGWLGEQYF

V gene: TRBV5-1
J gene: TRBJ2-7
clone size: NA
D gene: NA
CDR3 DNA: TGCGCCAGCAGCTATTATTTTCAGAGCTACGAGCAGTACTTC
CDR3 protein: CASSYYFQSYEQYF

V gene: TRBV19
J gene: TRBJ2-7
clone size: once
D gene: NA
CDR3 DNA: TGTGCCAGTAGTATTTCCGGGCCTGACGAGCAGTACTTC
CDR3 protein: CASSISGPDEQYF

V gene: TRBV11-2
J gene: TRBJ2-7
clone size: NA
D gene: NA
CDR3 DNA: TGTGCCAGCAGCTTAGGTTCAGGGGTGGGTAGCGAGCAGTACTTC
CDR3 protein: CASSLGSGVGSEQYF

V gene: TRBV2
J gene: TRBJ2-7
clone size: NA
D gene: NA
CDR3 DNA: TGTGCCAGCAGTGAAACCTTCGGGCAGGGCTACGAGCAGTACTTC
CDR3 protein: CASSETFGQGYEQYF

V gene: TRBV19
J gene: TRBJ1-1
clone size: few
D gene: NA
CDR3 DNA: TGTGCCAGTAGTTTTCAGGAGAACACTGAAGCTTTCTTT
CDR3 protein: CASSFQENTEAFF

V gene: TRBV11-2
J gene: TRBJ2-1
clone size: once
D gene: TRBD2
CDR3 DNA: TGTGCCAGCAGCAACGTCGGGACTAGAACTACGAATGAGCAGTTCTTC
CDR3 protein: CASSNVGTRTTNEQFF

V gene: TRBV10-2
J gene: TRBJ2-7
clone size: NA
D gene: TRBD1
CDR3 DNA: TGCGCCAGCAGTGATGTGAGGACAGGGCTCTACGAGCAGTACTTC
CDR3 protein: CASSDVRTGLYEQYF

V gene: TRBV19
J gene: TRBJ2-7
clone size: NA
D gene: NA
CDR3 DNA: TGTGCCAGTAGTATTGACTTTTCCTACGAGCAGTACTTC
CDR3 protein: CASSIDFSYEQYF

V gene: TRBV4-1
J gene: TRBJ2-1
clone size: NA
D gene: NA
CDR3 DNA: TGCGCCAGCAGCCAATTGTGGGACTCCTACAATGAGCAGTTCTTC
CDR3 protein: CASSQLWDSYNEQFF

V gene: TRBV28
J gene: TRBJ1-1
clone size: NA
D gene: TRBD1
CDR3 DNA: TGTGCCAGCAGTTTACGGGGGACAGGAGAAGCTTTCTTT
CDR3 protein: CASSLRGTGEAFF

V gene: TRBV6-5
J gene: TRBJ1-5
clone size: once
D gene: NA
CDR3 DNA: TGTGCCAGCAGTTACTCGCCTACTCAGCCCCAGCATTTT
CDR3 protein: CASSYSPTQPQHF

V gene: TRBV27
J gene: TRBJ1-4
clone size: NA
D gene: TRBD1
CDR3 DNA: TGTGCCAGCACGTTGACAGGGGCAACTAATGAAAAACTGTTTTTT
CDR3 protein: CASTLTGATNEKLFF

V gene: TRBV6-1
J gene: TRBJ1-1
clone size: NA
D gene: TRBD1
CDR3 DNA: TGTGCCAGCAAGGACAGGGTTAATACTGAAGCTTTCTTT
CDR3 protein: CASKDRVNTEAFF

V gene: TRBV13
J gene: TRBJ2-2
clone size: NA
D gene: TRBD2
CDR3 DNA: TGTGCCAGCAGCTGGGGACTAGCGGAAAACACCGGGGAGCTGTTTTTT
CDR3 protein: CASSWGLAENTGELFF

V gene: TRBV5-1
J gene: TRBJ2-1
clone size: NA
D gene: TRBD2
CDR3 DNA: TGCGCCAGCAGCTTGGCAGCGGGGATCTACAATGAGCAGTTCTTC
CDR3 protein: CASSLAAGIYNEQFF

V gene: TRBV5-1
J gene: TRBJ1-4
clone size: NA
D gene: NA
CDR3 DNA: TGCGCCAGCAGCTTTCGGGGGGCCTCGAATGAAAAACTGTTTTTT
CDR3 protein: CASSFRGASNEKLFF